A selection of T cell receptor beta chains follows, all from one sample in a study of response to subunit inactivated influenza vaccine. TCRdb analysed the RT-PCR reads with MiXCR anew, one entry per CDR3 protein. Of 450,000 to 600,000 distinct CDR3 sequences listed, approximately 7.2% are singletons. The sample in question was PBMCs from blood, obtained roughly 24 months after vaccination. These receptors were taken from a man aged 45 to 75 who received an inactivated influenza vaccine. CDR3s leave out the opening cysteine and the closing phenylalanine or tryptophan. Fields, in order: V gene, J gene, CDR3 protein.

TRBV7-2	TRBJ1-1	ASSPWENTEAF
TRBV28	TRBJ2-7	ASSSRQLAGVKEQY
TRBV3-1	TRBJ2-1	ASSAGGKQF
TRBV5-4	TRBJ2-1	ASSPRGGTSFNEQF
TRBV20-1	TRBJ1-3	SASLSPGNTIY
TRBV7-6	TRBJ2-1	ASSLFRNNEQF
TRBV30	TRBJ2-3	AWSHTRDTQY
TRBV15	TRBJ2-1	ATSRSSGRTYNEQF
TRBV28	TRBJ1-3	ASSFDTAVGGSEGNTIY
TRBV30	TRBJ1-2	AWSEWRIYGYT
TRBV7-2	TRBJ2-3	ASSLARRQY
TRBV29-1	TRBJ2-7	SVETLSSYEQY
TRBV7-8	TRBJ2-1	ASSLNKGLAGGPSEQF
TRBV7-9	TRBJ2-1	ASSRAGGDNEQF
TRBV20-1	TRBJ2-1	SARALAGSYNEQF
TRBV6-1	TRBJ2-3	ASTRRGARDTQY
TRBV15	TRBJ1-2	ATSRDRDGDKNYGYT
TRBV5-5	TRBJ2-7	ASSLAPLGEQY
TRBV4-1	TRBJ1-1	ASSQVYGRTEAF
TRBV12-3/TRBV12-4	TRBJ2-3	ASSPGTSGRLGTQY
TRBV28	TRBJ1-2	ASSFIDRTHYGYT
TRBV5-5	TRBJ1-5	ASTLSKPQH
TRBV12-3/TRBV12-4	TRBJ2-2	ASSLAGVLTGELF
TRBV6-1	TRBJ1-4	ASSEIGPSRKLF
TRBV20-1	TRBJ2-5	SARGERTSGSRTQY
TRBV5-1	TRBJ2-1	ASSSGGTYNEQF
TRBV7-6	TRBJ2-5	ASSLDPLAGYQETQY
TRBV20-1	TRBJ2-1	SASSNEQF
TRBV28	TRBJ2-1	ASNGRRAYNEQF
TRBV20-1	TRBJ2-7	SARLGRPNPETSGRAYEQY
TRBV9	TRBJ1-3	ASSVETSSGNTIY
TRBV27	TRBJ1-2	ASSPGTGQTGRYGYT
TRBV20-1	TRBJ2-3	SAMEGLAGGFSTDTQY
TRBV4-2	TRBJ2-1	ASSRAGTSGYSYNEQF